The clone carrying this TCR beta chain was seen repeatedly, ten times or more. Its specificity is unknown. This specimen comes from a study of metastatic and nonmetastatic thyroid tumors. About the study: Patients with malignant and benign thyroid disease provided blood and tumor or nodule tissue, whose repertoires were compared. Findings of the study overall: Benign nodules were reported to have significantly lower TCR beta diversity than malignant thyroid tumors, in blood and tumor.

Patients had received no treatment of any kind before thyroid surgery. Methods used by the authors: Variation in CDR3 across clinicopathological groups served as the basis for constructing a distant-metastasis classifier in papillary thyroid cancer. TCRdb reassembled clones from the PCR reads with MiXCR. Here the V and J calls rest on TCRdb's processing, not on the authors' analysis. Of 25,000 to 35,000 clones in the sample, 15% to 20% are singletons; the top ten hold under 5%. Trimming stripped 8 bases from V and 1 base from J, with 12 bases between. Germline V gene sequence: CDR1 DFQATT, CDR2 SNEGSKA (reference sequence). This CDR3 is 13 amino acids long.

Sequenced sample: blood. The chain couples TRBV20-1 to TRBJ1-5; a weak D match, TRBD1 (6 bases). The receptor was derived from a female donor with papillary thyroid cancer or a benign thyroid nodule (not recorded which). Some clones in this sample may be carry-over from other donors' samples. This chain's CDR3 is CSLPGTSNQPQHF. The CDR3 nucleotides read TGCAGTCTTCCCGGGACAAGCAATCAGCCCCAGCATTTT.